This TCR beta chain came from a study of T cell responses to AZD1222 COVID-19 vaccine. Study-wide findings and caveats: CD4 TCRs covered the whole spike, strongest at regions 160-218 and 743-854. Most donors were white British and more were female, and clonal diversity was possibly underestimated.

Using immunoSEQ multiplex PCR, the repertoire was profiled, and TCRdb retains in-frame clones only, with some absent. This table has approximately 61,000 clones, around 81% appearing once. Trimming took 0 bases from V and 0 from J, leaving 9 bases between them. This CDR3 region has 16 residues. CDR1 is SGHTA and CDR2 is FQGTGA in the germline V gene. With regard to this clone: The antigen remains undetermined.

Material: peripheral blood, obtained 28 days after the second AZD1222 dose. The genes are TRBV7-3 and TRBJ2-1, with D tentatively TRBD1 (6 bases). The TCR originated in an adult who received the AZD1222 COVID-19 vaccine. Here the CDR3 DNA reads TGTGCCAGCAGCTTAACGGGGACACTCTCCTACAATGAGCAGTTCTTC. Amino acid sequence: CASSLTGTLSYNEQFF.